One T cell receptor beta chain is described in this entry. Per the study methods: Researchers report that nucleated cell counts were estimated from reference gene primer amplification. Assay used: immunoSEQ multiplex PCR; TCRdb lists only in-frame clones, some missing. V, J and clone size are taken as reported in that table, and D and trimming were inferred from the DNA itself. The sample lists roughly 230,000 clones, roughly nine tenths seen once, with over 1.5% in the top ten. The data belong to a study of blood T cell repertoires in COVID-19. About the research overall: T cells, B-cell-depleted T cells, or PBMCs provided the cDNA or gDNA that served as material.

CDR1 is KGHSH, CDR2 LQKENI, per germline. The CDR3 is 15 amino acids. V lost 1 base and J lost 0, with 7 bases in between. Sequenced material: peripheral blood. This TCR derives from a man in his 70s with acute or convalescent COVID-19. The chain recombines TRBV18 with TRBJ1-5; no reliable D call. The CDR3 here is CASSPRAVSNQPQHF. In nucleotides, the CDR3 is TGTGCCAGCTCACCACGTGCGGTTAGCAATCAGCCCCAGCATTTT.